This is a list of T cell receptor beta chains from one sample in a study of PD-1 blockade in mismatch repair-deficient tumors. The method was immunoSEQ multiplex PCR; TCRdb's version includes in-frame clones alone and lacks a portion of them. The sample includes some 48,000 clones, roughly 80% of them seen just once. The specimen comprised peripheral blood, sampled more than 19 weeks after starting pembrolizumab. The receptors were sampled from an adult with mismatch repair-deficient cancer. Each CDR3 is given with its conserved first and last residue. The D gene is left open where the match is weak. Clone size is given for some rows only: seen once, a few or many times, or a class if the clone is expanded.

16	TRBV6-6	NA	NA	TRBJ2-7	TGTGCCAGCAGCCTACAGGGGTTTAAGGGGACTTACGAGCAGTACTTC	CASSLQGFKGTYEQYF
14	TRBV7-2	TRBD1	NA	TRBJ1-1	TGTGCCAGCAGCTTGAGGGACAGGGTAACTGAAGCTTTCTTT	CASSLRDRVTEAFF
13	TRBV18	NA	NA	TRBJ1-1	TGTGCCAGCTCAGCAACAACCCAGGCTGAAGCTTTCTTT	CASSATTQAEAFF
14	TRBV19	NA	NA	TRBJ2-1	TGTGCCAGTAGTATTCAAAGTTCAAACAATGAGCAGTTCTTC	CASSIQSSNNEQFF
14	TRBV5-1	TRBD1	NA	TRBJ2-5	TGCGCCAGCAGCAAGGGACAGGGGGACGAGACCCAGTACTTC	CASSKGQGDETQYF
15	TRBV7-9	NA	NA	TRBJ2-1	TGTGCCAGCAGCTTAGCGCATTGGTTATATTATGAGCAGTTCTTC	CASSLAHWLYYEQFF
15	TRBV2	TRBD2	NA	TRBJ2-1	TGTGCCAGCAGTGCGGGGCTAGCGGTCTACAATGAGCAGTTCTTC	CASSAGLAVYNEQFF
14	TRBV5-1	TRBD1	NA	TRBJ1-2	TGCGCCAGCAGCTTGGATGGCAGGGGGGATGGCTACACCTTC	CASSLDGRGDGYTF
16	TRBV18	NA	NA	TRBJ2-2	TGTGCCAGCTCACCACGGGGGGTCCAGAACACCGGGGAGCTGTTTTTT	CASSPRGVQNTGELFF
17	TRBV19	TRBD1	NA	TRBJ2-4	TGTGCCAGTAGTATAGTCCCGGGACAGGGGGCCAAAAACATTCAGTACTTC	CASSIVPGQGAKNIQYF
15	TRBV9	TRBD1	NA	TRBJ1-2	TGTGCCAGCAGCGTAGCGGGCAGGGGGGACTATGGCTACACCTTC	CASSVAGRGDYGYTF
12	TRBV5-4	NA	NA	TRBJ1-1	TGTGCCAGCAGCGACAGGTTCTCTGAAGCTTTCTTT	CASSDRFSEAFF
16	TRBV6-6	NA	NA	TRBJ1-3	TGTGCCAGCAGTTCCCGACAGGACCACTCTGGAAACACCATATATTTT	CASSSRQDHSGNTIYF
14	TRBV9	NA	NA	TRBJ1-2	TGTGCCAGCAGCCTCGGGACAAATAACTATGGCTACACCTTC	CASSLGTNNYGYTF
15	TRBV5-8	TRBD2	NA	TRBJ2-5	TGTGCCAGCAGCTTGGAAGGAGGGCGGGAGTCCCCCCAGTACTTC	CASSLEGGRESPQYF
14	TRBV5-5	TRBD1	NA	TRBJ1-1	TGTGCCAGCAGTGACAGGGGGGTAGACACTGAAGCTTTCTTT	CASSDRGVDTEAFF
14	TRBV7-9	TRBD2	NA	TRBJ2-7	TGTGCCAGCAGCTTAGGTGGACTAGCGACCGAGCAGTACTTC	CASSLGGLATEQYF
17	TRBV27	NA	NA	TRBJ1-2	TGTGCCAGCAGTTCCTTCGATCAGGGCCGTATGTTCTTTGGCTACACCTTC	CASSSFDQGRMFFGYTF
16	TRBV19	NA	NA	TRBJ1-1	TGTGCCAGTAGTCCACCTCCCTGGAAACAGGGACGGTCAGCTTTCTTT	CASSPPPWKQGRSAFF
17	TRBV27	TRBD1	once	TRBJ1-4	TGTGCCAGCAGCCTGGGGCAGGGGGTCAGGCCTAATGAAAAACTGTTTTTT	CASSLGQGVRPNEKLFF
16	TRBV5-4	NA	NA	TRBJ2-1	TGTGCCAGCAGCCCGCGACAGGCCCGCTCCTACAATGAGCAGTTCTTC	CASSPRQARSYNEQFF
15	TRBV11-3	NA	NA	TRBJ1-2	TGTGCCAGCAGCTTAGAAGGGACTGGGGATTATGGCTACACCTTC	CASSLEGTGDYGYTF
15	TRBV11-2	NA	NA	TRBJ2-2	TGTGCCAGTTCCGTACTAGGCGGGTTGGCCGGGGAGCTGTTTTTT	CASSVLGGLAGELFF
16	TRBV5-1	NA	NA	TRBJ2-5	TGCGCCAGCAGCTTGGAGGAACACCGCTTCCAAGAGACCCAGTACTTC	CASSLEEHRFQETQYF
16	TRBV9	TRBD2	NA	TRBJ2-3	TGTGCCAGCAGCGTAGGCCTAGCGGGAGTGGCCGATACGCAGTATTTT	CASSVGLAGVADTQYF
15	TRBV10-3	TRBD2	once	TRBJ2-7	TGTGCCATCAGTGGGACAAGCGGGAAAATACTCGAGCAGTACTTC	CAISGTSGKILEQYF
16	TRBV5-1	NA	once	TRBJ2-7	TGCGCCAGCAGCTCGTTTAAGGGGCAAAACCCCTACGAGCAGTACTTC	CASSSFKGQNPYEQYF
17	TRBV4-1	TRBD2	few	TRBJ2-1	TGCGCCAGCAGCCAAGATCAAGGCGGGAGGATGTACAATGAGCAGTTCTTC	CASSQDQGGRMYNEQFF
12	TRBV19	NA	NA	TRBJ2-5	TGTGCCAGTAGTAATTATCGAGAGACCCAGTACTTC	CASSNYRETQYF
16	TRBV5-6	NA	NA	TRBJ2-3	TGTGCCAGCAGCTTGGGTCTGGAGTCTATCGCAGATACGCAGTATTTT	CASSLGLESIADTQYF
16	TRBV7-2	TRBD2	NA	TRBJ2-5	TGTGCCAGCAGCTTAAGGACTAGCGGGTTCCAAGAGACCCAGTACTTC	CASSLRTSGFQETQYF
15	TRBV2	TRBD2	NA	TRBJ2-7	TGTGCCAGCAGTGAAGTCGCGGGAGGAACCTACGAGCAGTACTTC	CASSEVAGGTYEQYF
11	TRBV5-6	NA	once	TRBJ2-7	TGTGCCAGCAGCTTGAAGCACGAGCAGTACTTC	CASSLKHEQYF
13	TRBV10-3	NA	few	TRBJ2-7	TGTGCCATCAGTGAGTCCCAGGGTAGTGAGCAGTACTTC	CAISESQGSEQYF
15	TRBV10-2	TRBD1	few	TRBJ1-4	TGCGCCAGCTTAGGAGGTCCAGGGGGAAATGAAAAACTGTTTTTT	CASLGGPGGNEKLFF
14	TRBV11-2	NA	NA	TRBJ1-1	TGTGCCAGCAGCCCCGACCCAGCCCCACCTAAAGCTTTCTTT	CASSPDPAPPKAFF
14	TRBV7-9	NA	once	TRBJ2-5	TGTGCCAGCAGCCCCGTCGCGGGCCAAGAGACCCAGTACTTC	CASSPVAGQETQYF
13	TRBV5-1	NA	NA	TRBJ1-1	TGCGCCAGCAGCTTGCGCTCGTACACTGAAGCTTTCTTT	CASSLRSYTEAFF
13	TRBV11-3	NA	NA	TRBJ2-7	TGTGCCAGCAGCTTAGGACTTGGGGTTGAGCAGTACTTC	CASSLGLGVEQYF
17	TRBV27	NA	once	TRBJ2-1	TGTGCCAGCAGTTCAGGAGGGACGGAGGTTGCTACGGATGAGCAGTTCTTC	CASSSGGTEVATDEQFF
16	TRBV7-9	TRBD2	NA	TRBJ2-1	TGTGCCAGCAGCCAATCCGTCGGGAGGGGGACAAATGAGCAGTTCTTC	CASSQSVGRGTNEQFF
14	TRBV5-1	NA	NA	TRBJ1-1	TGCGCCAGCAGCTTAGGGCAGGGGTTCACTGAAGCTTTCTTT	CASSLGQGFTEAFF
14	TRBV5-1	TRBD2	NA	TRBJ2-5	TGCGCCAGCAGTGGCCTTAGCGGGTTTGAGACCCAGTACTTC	CASSGLSGFETQYF
16	TRBV6-5	TRBD1	NA	TRBJ1-1	TGTGCCAGCAGTTACGGGTTTCAGGGGGCTGACACTGAAGCTTTCTTT	CASSYGFQGADTEAFF
14	TRBV6-5	NA	NA	TRBJ2-2	TGTGCCAGCAGTTACTCCCGAGACACCGGGGAGCTGTTTTTT	CASSYSRDTGELFF
11	TRBV29-1	NA	NA	TRBJ2-1	TGCAGCGCCGTAGCCGGGAATGAGCAGTTCTTC	CSAVAGNEQFF
17	TRBV6-1	NA	NA	TRBJ1-4	TGTGCCAGCAGTGAAGGGGCAGGTCGGTTGGGAGGCGAAAAACTGTTTTTT	CASSEGAGRLGGEKLFF
16	TRBV18	NA	NA	TRBJ2-1	TGTGCCAGCTCACCGGAAGGGAGCGGGCTCCACAATGAGCAGTTCTTC	CASSPEGSGLHNEQFF
13	TRBV27	NA	NA	TRBJ2-5	TGTGCCAGCAGTACCAGGGACCAAGAGACCCAGTACTTC	CASSTRDQETQYF
13	TRBV30	NA	once	TRBJ2-1	TGTGCCTTGAACCAACACCGATACAATGAGCAGTTCTTC	CALNQHRYNEQFF
13	TRBV29-1	NA	NA	TRBJ2-1	TGCAGCGCCGAGTTGTTGGTTTCCAATGAGCAGTTCTTC	CSAELLVSNEQFF
12	TRBV7-6	NA	few	TRBJ2-1	TGTGCCAGCAGCTTAGTAGTCCATGAGCAGTTCTTC	CASSLVVHEQFF
15	TRBV5-1	TRBD1	NA	TRBJ2-5	TGCGCCAGCAGCTTGAGGACAGGGGGCGCGGAGACCCAGTACTTC	CASSLRTGGAETQYF
19	TRBV10-1	TRBD2	NA	TRBJ2-1	TGCGCCAGCAGTGAGTCGTTTCTAGCGGGAGCGGGCTCCTACAATGAGCAGTTCTTC	CASSESFLAGAGSYNEQFF
11	TRBV4-3	NA	NA	TRBJ2-3	TGCGCCAGCAGCCAAGCAGATACGCAGTATTTT	CASSQADTQYF
13	TRBV7-2	NA	NA	TRBJ2-2	TGTGCCAGCAGCCAGGGGAGATCCGGGGAGCTGTTTTTT	CASSQGRSGELFF
16	TRBV7-2	TRBD1	NA	TRBJ1-2	TGTGCCAGCAGCCAAGAAACATGGGACAGAAGCTATGGCTACACCTTC	CASSQETWDRSYGYTF